This T cell receptor beta chain is drawn from a study of TIL therapy for anti-PD-1-resistant metastatic lung cancer. Study as a whole: Half of patients were current or former smokers.

The time point denotes: pre-treatment sample, taken before nivolumab and TIL therapy. The tumor samples were excised metastases, mostly pleural nodules or supraclavicular lymph nodes. Stage 4 NSCLC adults joined between late 2017 and January 2020. Findings and caveats of the study: TIL cultures after expansion showed higher clonality and lower diversity than baseline tumor (median approximately 6% vs 31%).

Germline CDR1 MDHEN, CDR2 SYDVKM. V lost 8 bases to trimming and J lost 6 bases; unmatched junction nucleotides: 2. The CDR3 is made up of 12 amino acids. This clone was observed a handful of times. Its antigen is not known. The immunoSEQ assay was v3. Only in-frame clones appear in the TCRdb table, and some are missing; sequencing was by immunoSEQ multiplex PCR. In the table there are 9,500 to 15,000 clones, approximately 59% of which are singletons. The sample here was tumor tissue, taken at baseline. The V and J genes are TRBV28 and TRBJ1-2, with TRBD1 matching over 11 bases. The origin of this receptor is a person aged 25-85 years with non-small cell lung cancer. CDR3 region: CASLGQGDGYTF. The CDR3 DNA sequence: TGTGCCAGCCTGGGACAGGGGGATGGCTACACCTTC.